The source of this T cell receptor beta chain is a study of neoadjuvant anti-PD-1 for oral cavity cancer. Time point indicated: after neoadjuvant nivolumab, at surgical resection. Stage II-IVA oral cavity squamous cell carcinoma was new and untreated by systemic or radiation therapy. The CDR3 has 17 amino acids. Trimming pared 4 bases from V and 1 base from J, leaving 19 bases between. From germline, CDR1 is SGHNT and CDR2 YYREEE (reference sequence). Assay used: immunoSEQ multiplex PCR; TCRdb lists only in-frame clones, some missing. Of about 12,000 clones listed, 71% are singletons. The receptor was derived from a person aged 40 to 85 with oral cavity squamous cell carcinoma. V and J are TRBV5-4 and TRBJ2-3; D is possibly TRBD1 (6 bases). The sequencing here drew on PBMCs, taken after nivolumab (anti-PD-1) treatment. CDR3 sequence reads: CASSRLQGEVGTDTQYF. Written as DNA, the CDR3 is TGTGCCAGCAGCAGGTTACAGGGTGAGGTTGGCACAGATACGCAGTATTTT.